This TCR beta chain is from a study of somatic mutations in cytotoxic T cells in rheumatoid arthritis. Study-level findings and limits: Nobody had found out which antigens the expanded CD8+ clones targeted.

Controls that were healthy consisted of blood donors whose median age was about 53 years (range about 21-70), with less than 60% female. Separation of CD4+ and CD8+ cells was performed by positive magnetic bead selection, and purity was verified by flow cytometry. A note on this clone: The antigen is unknown.

Germline V gene data show CDR1 as SGHTA and CDR2 as FQGNSA. This CDR3 contains 14 residues. V was shortened by 1 base and J by 0 bases, with 6 bases between the two germline ends. Only in-frame clones appear in the TCRdb table, and some are missing; sequencing was by immunoSEQ multiplex PCR. This sample has approximately 9,400 clones, with around 74% found just once. The gene calls are TRBV7-2 and TRBJ2-5; D remains unclear. The sequence was collected from a man in his fifties in good health. The sequenced sample consisted of CD8+ T cells sorted from blood. This CDR3 reads CASSLVADQETQYF. The CDR3 DNA is TGTGCCAGCAGCTTAGTCGCAGACCAAGAGACCCAGTACTTC.